The entry that follows covers one T cell receptor (beta chain) sequence. At the DNA level, this CDR3 is encoded by other sequences in the same sample as well. This record comes from a study of cytomegalovirus exposure and HLA in healthy donors. The PCR used 60 Vbeta and 13 Jbeta primers. The repertoire was sequenced with immunoSEQ multiplex PCR; TCRdb's copy has only in-frame clones and lacks some. The table has around 170,000 clones, around three quarters seen once. The V gene's germline CDR1 is MDHEN and CDR2 SYDVKM. V was shortened by 6 bases and J by 2 bases, with 10 bases between the two germline ends. The length of the CDR3 is 13 residues.

This chain connects TRBV28 to TRBJ1-2, with D maybe TRBD1 (5 bases). The sequence was collected from a man aged 35-49 years in good health and CMV-seronegative. Sequencing was done on a sample of PBMCs. The CDR3, as DNA: TGTGCCAGCAGCCCCGACAGAAACTATGGCTACACCTTC. Residues: CASSPDRNYGYTF.